The subject of this entry is one T cell receptor (beta chain). The target antigen is unknown. As it was prepared, the TCRbeta library received unique molecular identifiers. A single record per CDR3 protein comes from TCRdb applying MiXCR to the PCR reads. The sample gives hundreds of thousands of distinct CDR3 sequences, roughly a quarter of which show up once; under 5.5% is in the top ten. Germline V CDR1 and CDR2: MDHEN, SYDVKM. The CDR3 consists of 13 residues. Trimming took off 3 bases at V and 1 base at J, with 4 bases between the two ends. This sample stems from a study of T-cell reconstitution after alpha-beta-depleted transplantation in children. The study's findings and limits: In some patients, recipient T cells and intrathymic progenitors surviving conditioning explained high day-60 diversity.

This sequence originates from a female patient aged 2 to 10 who had a stem cell transplant for congenital amegakaryocytic thrombocytopenia, so the T cells may come from the graft donor. This chain connects TRBV28 to TRBJ1-3; D uncertain. The sample in question was PBMCs, mostly from graft donor cells, obtained 360 days after TCRalphabeta/CD19-depleted stem cell transplant. The CDR3 nucleotides read TGTGCCAGCAGTTTTGATTCTGGAAACACCATATATTTT. Translation: CASSFDSGNTIYF.